This T cell receptor (beta chain) was sequenced in a study of T cells in Graves' hyperthyroidism and ophthalmopathy. Study-level background: Peripheral blood was taken when the disease was first diagnosed, before any treatment began.

Study findings and constraints: The model predicted ophthalmopathy a median around 6.5 months before onset.

Amplified TCR beta CDR3 regions came from RNA transcripts. An initial round of RT-PCR targeting the TCR CDR3 relied on the HTBI primer set. TCRdb itself ran the multiplex PCR reads through MiXCR, one entry per CDR3 protein. The sample has 250,000 to 350,000 distinct CDR3 sequences; over 15% are singletons. A NOSPECS grade of at least 4, a Clinical Activity Score of at least 3 and duration under 3 months were recorded in ophthalmopathy patients. Pregnant or lactating patients were excluded, as were those with uncontrolled infection or other autoimmune disease. This clonotype was picked up a small number of times. Its antigen is currently unknown. Compared with germline, one end of the junction differs, possibly owing to a read error. The clonotype originates from a woman aged 60 to 75 with Graves' ophthalmopathy. Sequenced input: blood.

The CDR3, as DNA: TGTGCCAGCAGCGTACTCGGGACAGGGGGTCACAATGGGCAGTTCTTC. Translated: CASSVLGTGGHNGQFF. The rearrangement joins TRBV9 to TRBJ2-1; 11 bases agree with TRBD1. The CDR3 is 16 amino acids. Germline V lookup: CDR1 SGDLS, CDR2 YYNGEE.